The present entry profiles one T cell receptor (beta chain) with its context. Its matching antigen is unknown. MiXCR was run by TCRdb on the RT-PCR reads, yielding one entry per CDR3 protein. Of 800,000 or so distinct CDR3 sequences listed, about 20% are singletons. This specimen comes from a study of response to subunit inactivated influenza vaccine. Study-level points and caveats: With each seasonal influenza vaccination, the authors suggested, few new T cells are recruited.

Germline CDR1 and CDR2: MNHEY and SVGAGI. The junction had 9 bases not matched to a gene; V was cut back by 0 bases and J by 5 bases. This CDR3 region has 17 residues. The starting material was PBMCs from blood, obtained 5 to 6 days after vaccination. This receptor was obtained from a man aged 45-65 years who received an inactivated influenza vaccine. This sequence joins TRBV6-5 and TRBJ2-5; the match to TRBD2 covers 10 bases. CDR3 protein: CASSYSTLAGERETQYF. The CDR3 coding sequence is TGTGCCAGCAGTTACTCGACCCTAGCGGGGGAGAGGGAGACCCAGTACTTC.